One and the same sample provided the 26 T cell receptor beta chains below, sequenced in a study of blood T cell repertoires in COVID-19. Only in-frame clones appear in the TCRdb table, and some are missing; sequencing was by immunoSEQ multiplex PCR. Here the sample spans roughly 140,000 clones, roughly 90% being singletons. Material for sequencing was peripheral blood. The receptor source for this set is a human donor in a cohort sampled during active COVID-19.

The rearrangement joins TRBV27 to TRBJ1-1; D is perhaps TRBD1 (5 bases). Per germline, CDR1 MNHEY and CDR2 SMNVEV (reference sequence). The CDR3 consists of 15 residues. With 3 bases removed from V and 5 bases from J, the gap between germline ends came to 16 bases. The CDR3 coding sequence is TGTGCCAGCAGTTTCAACCTGGGGCGCCAAACTGAAGCTTTCTTT. This gives the protein CASSFNLGRQTEAFF.

The V gene is TRBV28, the J gene TRBJ2-7; D might be TRBD1 (6 bases). CDR3 length: 15 residues. Trimming shortened V by 4 bases and J by 2 bases, and 15 bases separated the two germline ends. CDR1 is MDHEN and CDR2 is SYDVKM in the germline V gene. The CDR3 DNA is TGTGCCAGCAGTTCGTCCGGGACAAAGGCCTACGAGCAGTACTTC. Residues: CASSSSGTKAYEQYF.

The gene calls are TRBV18 and TRBJ2-3; TRBD2 aligns across 7 bases. Trimming removed 6 bases from V and 2 bases from J; junction bases left unmatched: 11. The CDR3 has 16 residues. Germline V gene data show CDR1 as KGHSH and CDR2 as LQKENI. CDR3 protein: CASSPISGSATDTQYF. In DNA form, the CDR3 reads TGTGCCAGCTCGCCCATTAGCGGGTCCGCCACAGATACGCAGTATTTT.

In this sample, this clone turned up once. The J gene is TRBJ2-7, the V gene TRBV10-1; TRBD1 agrees at 8 bases. This CDR3 has 16 residues. V was pared by 7 bases and J by 1 base, with 12 bases of the junction left unmatched. CDR1 is WNHNN, CDR2 SYGVQD, per germline (reference sequence). CDR3 bases: TGCGCCAGCACCAAACTACAGGGGGTCACGTCCTACGAGCAGTACTTC. Protein: CASTKLQGVTSYEQYF.

This clone was detected only once. The rearrangement joins TRBV15 to TRBJ2-1; TRBD1 aligns across 9 bases. V was pared by 8 bases and J by 9 bases, with 11 bases of the junction left unmatched. This CDR3 comprises 14 residues. Germline lookup yields CDR1 LNHNV and CDR2 YYDKDF (reference sequence). The CDR3 DNA sequence: TGTGCCACCTTCGCGGGACAGGGAATGTCTGAGCAGTTCTTC. The encoded protein is CATFAGQGMSEQFF.

The chain couples TRBV11-2 to TRBJ2-1; tentative D call: TRBD2 (5 bases). The CDR3 covers 15 residues. Germline V lookup: CDR1 SGHAT, CDR2 FQNNGV. V was trimmed by 1 base and J by 7 bases, leaving 14 bases between them. In DNA, the CDR3 is TGTGCCAGCAGCTTAGGGTCTGCGGGTATAAATGAGCAGTTCTTC. Its translation is CASSLGSAGINEQFF.

J is TRBJ2-5 and V is TRBV21-1; TRBD1 is the table's D call, not checked against the DNA. TRBV21-1 is tagged as a pseudogene. The CDR3 is made up of 13 amino acids. The CDR3 DNA is TGTGCCAGCAGCACGACAGAACAAGAGACCCAGTACTTC. This gives the protein CASSTTEQETQYF.

The chain recombines TRBV30 with TRBJ1-2, with unresolved D. CDR1 is GTSNPN, CDR2 SVGIG, per germline (reference sequence). The V and J ends lost 7 bases and 4 bases respectively, with 19 bases between them. The CDR3 consists of 14 residues. CDR3 loop: CAFRGGIKSYGYTF. CDR3 in DNA: TGTGCCTTCCGGGGAGGAATAAAGTCCTATGGCTACACCTTC.

The chain has TRBV12-2 and TRBJ1-4. TRBV12-2 is a pseudogene locus. This CDR3 region has 13 residues. The CDR3 DNA follows: TGTGCAAGTCGCTTTGGCGGGACTGAAAAACTGTTTTTT. This gives the protein CASRFGGTEKLFF.

The chain carries TRBV24-1 and TRBJ2-1; 15 bases agree with TRBD2. V lost 4 bases and J lost 15; bases outside the gene matches: 9. Germline V gene lookup returns CDR1 KGHDR and CDR2 SFDVKD. The CDR3 loop spans 15 amino acids. CDR3 coding DNA: TGTGCCACCAGTGACCCCGGACTAGCGGGGGGGTCGTCGTTCTTC. Amino acids: CATSDPGLAGGSSFF.

This chain uses TRBV29-1 with TRBJ2-1; 9 bases agree with TRBD2. In germline, CDR1 is SQVTM, CDR2 ANQGSEA. After removal of 6 bases from V and 15 bases from J, the junction contained 15 bases not matched to a gene. CDR3 length: 13 residues. For the CDR3, the DNA is TGCAGCGTGGACAAAAGCGGGGGGTCCACCGGGTTCTTC. Translated: CSVDKSGGSTGFF.

The chain combines TRBV30 with TRBJ2-5, with TRBD2 as a possible D gene (6 bases). The CDR3 has 13 residues. The germline CDR1 and CDR2 sequences are GTSNPN and SVGIG (reference sequence). V lost 3 bases and J 3 bases, leaving 11 bases between the germline ends. CDR3: CAWSWDLKETQYF. The CDR3, as DNA: TGTGCCTGGAGCTGGGACTTAAAAGAGACCCAGTACTTC. The full variable domain, in which reference TRBV30 and TRBJ2-5 provide the parts outside the CDR3, is SQTIHQWPATLVQPVGSPLSLECTVEGTSNPNLYWYRQAAGRGLQLLFYSVGIGQISSEVPQNLSASRPQDRQFILSSKKLLLSDSGFYLCAWSWDLKETQYFGPGTRLLVL.

This chain uses TRBV11-2 with TRBJ1-2; TRBD1 is a possible D gene (6 bases). The CDR3 covers 16 residues. The germline V gene has CDR1 SGHAT and CDR2 FQNNGV. V dropped 1 base and J dropped 3 bases, with 15 bases sitting between them. CDR3 coding DNA: TGTGCCAGCAGCTTAGGGGGCGGGGGCGCGTACTATGGCTACACCTTC. It encodes CASSLGGGGAYYGYTF.

The gene calls are TRBV18 and TRBJ2-7; TRBD2 is a possible D gene (5 bases). Germline-derived CDR1 and CDR2 are KGHSH and LQKENI. CDR3 length equals 14 residues. The ends were cut back, 4 bases at V and 0 bases at J, with 10 bases in the middle. In nucleotides, the CDR3 is TGTGCCAGCTCACGGGTAGCGTCCTCCTACGAGCAGTACTTC. Translation gives CASSRVASSYEQYF.

The chain couples TRBV3-1 (or the pseudogene TRBV3-2) to TRBJ1-1; the D is unclear. CDR1 and CDR2 from the germline V gene are LGHDT and YNNKEL (reference sequence). The CDR3 length is 14 residues. The V and J ends lost 4 bases and 1 base respectively, with 10 bases between them. CDR3 residues: CASSLRHRNTEAFF. The CDR3 nucleotides read TGTGCCAGCAGCCTCCGGCACAGGAACACTGAAGCTTTCTTT.

The chain recombines TRBV18 with TRBJ1-1, with 9 bases that match TRBD1. V was clipped by 5 bases and J by 11 bases; unmatched bases: 3. Germline-derived CDR1 and CDR2 are KGHSH and LQKENI. This CDR3 spans 11 amino acids. The DNA of the CDR3 is TGTGCCAGCTCAACAGGGACAGGGGCTTTCTTT. Its protein is CASSTGTGAFF. The variable domain in full, with the rest retrieved from reference TRBV18 and TRBJ1-1, is NAGVMQNPRHLVRRRGQEARLRCSPMKGHSHVYWYRQLPEEGLKFMVYLQKENIIDESGMPKERFSAEFPKEGPSILRIQQVVRGDSAAYFCASSTGTGAFFGQGTRLTVV.

The chain links TRBV6-5 to TRBJ2-3; 8 nucleotides match TRBD1. Germline CDR1 reads MNHEY; CDR2 reads SVGAGI. CDR3 length: 14 residues. J lost 6 bases, V lost 5 bases, and 7 bases had no gene match. CDR3 nucleotide sequence: TGTGCCAGCAGTACATGGACAGGGACGGATACGCAGTATTTT. Its protein product is CASSTWTGTDTQYF.

V gene TRBV5-1 combines with J gene TRBJ1-1, with a possible D match to TRBD1 (5 bases). The CDR3 loop spans 14 amino acids. Looked up from germline, CDR1 is SGHRS and CDR2 is YFSETQ. V was pared by 3 bases and J by 1 base, with 10 bases between. This CDR3 reads CASSSLQGNTEAFF. The DNA for the CDR3 is TGCGCCAGCAGCTCCCTGCAGGGGAACACTGAAGCTTTCTTT. The full variable domain, its missing parts supplied by reference TRBV5-1 and TRBJ1-1, is KAGVTQTPRYLIKTRGQQVTLSCSPISGHRSVSWYQQTPGQGLQFLFEYFSETQRNKGNFPGRFSGRQFSNSRSEMNVSTLELGDSALYLCASSSLQGNTEAFFGQGTRLTVV.

The chain combines TRBV7-2 with TRBJ2-5; 16 bases are a match to TRBD2. The CDR3 is 21 residues long. The germline CDR1 and CDR2 sequences are SGHTA and FQGNSA. V lost 0 bases, J lost 5 bases, and 15 bases stayed unmatched. CDR3 coding DNA: TGTGCCAGCAGCTTAGCAGGGACTAGCGGGGGGGCCTTAGGTTCTGGCGAGACCCAGTACTTC. This sequence encodes CASSLAGTSGGALGSGETQYF.

This clone has just one count. The chain joins TRBV28 to TRBJ2-1, with 8 nucleotides matching TRBD2. CDR1 and CDR2 from the germline V gene are MDHEN and SYDVKM. The length of the CDR3 is 19 residues. After removal of 7 bases from V and 8 bases from J, the junction contained 25 bases not matched to a gene. This chain's CDR3 is CASTPGVAGSSSQRDEQFF. The CDR3 coding sequence is TGTGCCAGCACGCCCGGGGTAGCGGGATCTTCCTCCCAAAGGGATGAGCAGTTCTTC. Drawing the rest from reference TRBV28 and TRBJ2-1, the complete variable domain is DVKVTQSSRYLVKRTGEKVFLECVQDMDHENMFWYRQDPGLGLRLIYFSYDVKMKEKGDIPEGYSVSREKKERFSLILESASTNQTSMYLCASTPGVAGSSSQRDEQFFGPGTRLTVL.

V and J are TRBV4-3 and TRBJ2-3; 7 bases align to TRBD2. In germline, CDR1 is LGHNA, CDR2 YSLEER. The CDR3 runs to 16 residues. Losses at the gene ends were 0 bases for V and 1 base for J; bases not matched to a gene: 4. CDR3 protein: CASSQDLLAGTDTQYF. Written as DNA, the CDR3 is TGCGCCAGCAGCCAAGATCTTCTAGCGGGCACAGATACGCAGTATTTT.

This rearrangement joins TRBV28 to TRBJ2-1; 11 bases are shared with TRBD2. The CDR3 sequence is 16 residues long. Unmatched junction bases numbered 9, after V lost 5 bases and J lost 6 bases. CDR1 and CDR2 from the germline V gene are MDHEN and SYDVKM. CDR3 residues: CASSTPTSGIGNEQFF. The DNA of the CDR3 is TGTGCCAGCAGTACACCGACTAGCGGGATAGGCAATGAGCAGTTCTTC. Filled out from reference TRBV28 and TRBJ2-1, the complete variable domain reads DVKVTQSSRYLVKRTGEKVFLECVQDMDHENMFWYRQDPGLGLRLIYFSYDVKMKEKGDIPEGYSVSREKKERFSLILESASTNQTSMYLCASSTPTSGIGNEQFFGPGTRLTVL.

The V and J genes are TRBV19 and TRBJ2-3; 9 bases agree with TRBD2. The ends lost 1 base at V and 4 bases at J; junction bases unmatched: 6. CDR1 LNHDA and CDR2 SQIVND come from the germline V gene (reference sequence). This CDR3 spans 16 amino acids. Written as DNA, the CDR3 is TGTGCCAGTAGTATAGCCCGGCGGGGGGGTTCAGATACGCAGTATTTT. It encodes CASSIARRGGSDTQYF. Based on the CDR3 plus reference TRBV19 and TRBJ2-3, the full variable domain is DGGITQSPKYLFRKEGQNVTLSCEQNLNHDAMYWYRQDPGQGLRLIYYSQIVNDFQKGDIAEGYSVSREKKESFPLTVTSAQKNPTAFYLCASSIARRGGSDTQYFGPGTRLTVL.

The chain combines TRBV4-2 with TRBJ2-3, with a possible D match to TRBD2 (5 bases). The germline V gene has CDR1 LGHNA and CDR2 YNFKEQ. The length of the CDR3 is 13 residues. V lost 4 bases, J lost 6 bases, and 11 bases lay in between. In nucleotides, the CDR3 is TGTGCCAGCAGCCCCGAAGGCGGGGATACGCAGTATTTT. It is translated as CASSPEGGDTQYF.

The J gene is TRBJ2-5, the V gene TRBV5-8, with TRBD2 matching 8 bases. The CDR3 runs 15 residues. CDR1 SGHTS and CDR2 YDEGEE come from the germline V gene. V gave up 7 bases and J gave up 1 base; unmatched junction bases: 9. The CDR3 spells CASDPGLVRQETQYF. DNA for the CDR3: TGTGCCAGCGACCCGGGACTAGTCCGCCAAGAGACCCAGTACTTC.

The chain carries TRBV5-1 and TRBJ1-1; 9 nucleotides match TRBD1. Germline-derived CDR1 and CDR2 are SGHRS and YFSETQ. The CDR3 runs 14 residues. V shed 4 bases and J 0 bases; nucleotides not matched to a gene: 1. DNA of the CDR3: TGCGCCAGCAGCCGGACAGGGGTGAACACTGAAGCTTTCTTT. It codes for CASSRTGVNTEAFF.